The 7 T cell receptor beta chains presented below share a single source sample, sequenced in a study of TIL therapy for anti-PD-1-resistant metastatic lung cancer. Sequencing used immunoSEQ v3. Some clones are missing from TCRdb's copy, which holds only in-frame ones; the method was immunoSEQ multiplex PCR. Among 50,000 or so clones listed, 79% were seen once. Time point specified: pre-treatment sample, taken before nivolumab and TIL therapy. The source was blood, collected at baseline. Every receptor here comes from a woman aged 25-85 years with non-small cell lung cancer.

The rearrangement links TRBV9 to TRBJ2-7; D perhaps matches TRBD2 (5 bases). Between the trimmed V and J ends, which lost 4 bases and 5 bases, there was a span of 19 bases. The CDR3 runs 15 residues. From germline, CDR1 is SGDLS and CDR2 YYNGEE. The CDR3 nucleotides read TGTGCCAGCAGCCCCCCTTGGGGAGCGGTAAACGAGCAGTACTTC. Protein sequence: CASSPPWGAVNEQYF. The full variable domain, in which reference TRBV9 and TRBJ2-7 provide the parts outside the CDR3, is DSGVTQTPKHLITATGQRVTLRCSPRSGDLSVYWYQQSLDQGLQFLIQYYNGEERAKGNILERFSAQQFPDLHSELNLSSLELGDSALYFCASSPPWGAVNEQYFGPGTRLTVT.

CDR3 sequence (DNA): TGTGCCAGCAGTGAGACAGGGCGGGAGACCCAGTACTTC. This codes for CASSETGRETQYF. This chain uses TRBV2 with TRBJ2-5; TRBD1 aligns across 7 bases. The CDR3 is 13 residues long. Trimming at V came to 3 bases and at J to 5 bases, leaving 3 bases not matched to a gene. Germline values: CDR1 SNHLY, CDR2 FYNNEI.

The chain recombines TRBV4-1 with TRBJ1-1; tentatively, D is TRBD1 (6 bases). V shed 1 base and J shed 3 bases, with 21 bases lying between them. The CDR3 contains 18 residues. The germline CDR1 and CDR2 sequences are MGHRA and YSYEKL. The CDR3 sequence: CASSQAKSFSGADTEAFF. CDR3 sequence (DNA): TGCGCCAGCAGCCAAGCTAAAAGCTTCTCAGGGGCGGACACTGAAGCTTTCTTT.

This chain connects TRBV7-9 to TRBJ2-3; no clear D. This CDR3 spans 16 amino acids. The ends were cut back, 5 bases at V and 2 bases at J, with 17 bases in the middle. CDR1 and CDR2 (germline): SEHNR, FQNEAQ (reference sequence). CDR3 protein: CASSPLTMYDTDTQYF. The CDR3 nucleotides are TGTGCCAGCAGCCCACTCACAATGTACGACACAGATACGCAGTATTTT. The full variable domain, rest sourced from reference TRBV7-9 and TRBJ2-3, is DTGVSQNPRHKITKRGQNVTFRCDPISEHNRLYWYRQTLGQGPEFLTYFQNEAQLEKSRLLSDRFSAERPKGSFSTLEIQRTEQGDSAMYLCASSPLTMYDTDTQYFGPGTRLTVL.

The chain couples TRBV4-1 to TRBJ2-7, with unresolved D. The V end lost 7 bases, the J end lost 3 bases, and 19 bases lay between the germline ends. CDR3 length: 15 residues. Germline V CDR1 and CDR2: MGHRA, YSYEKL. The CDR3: CASTPHPGPDYEQYF. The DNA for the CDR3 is TGCGCCAGCACCCCTCATCCAGGACCTGACTACGAGCAGTACTTC.

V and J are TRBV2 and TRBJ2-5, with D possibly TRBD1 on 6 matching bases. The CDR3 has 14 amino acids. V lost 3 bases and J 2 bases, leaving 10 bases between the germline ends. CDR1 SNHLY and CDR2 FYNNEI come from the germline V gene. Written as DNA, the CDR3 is TGTGCCAGCAGTGATTTGACAGGACAAGAGACCCAGTACTTC. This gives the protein CASSDLTGQETQYF.

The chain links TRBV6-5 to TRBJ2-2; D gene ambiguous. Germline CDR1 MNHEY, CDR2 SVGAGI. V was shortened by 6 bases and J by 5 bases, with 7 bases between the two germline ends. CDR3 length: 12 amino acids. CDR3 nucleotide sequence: TGTGCCAGCAGGATCGGAACCGGGGAGCTGTTTTTT. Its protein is CASRIGTGELFF.